The T cell receptor (beta chain) described here comes from a study of T cells in Graves' hyperthyroidism and ophthalmopathy. Researchers amplified the TCR beta CDR3 regions from RNA transcripts. Researchers ran a first-round RT-PCR on the TCR CDR3 using the HTBI primer set. TCRdb passed the multiplex PCR reads through MiXCR, listing each CDR3 protein once. The table shows some 420,000 distinct CDR3 sequences, with 12% to 15% occurring only once. This clonotype was recorded at least ten times. Per germline, CDR1 LGHDT and CDR2 YNNKEL (reference sequence). The CDR3 has 14 amino acids. V dropped 1 base and J dropped 7 bases, with 11 bases sitting between them.

Source material: blood. The source of this sequence is a young woman with Graves' hyperthyroidism. The chain joins TRBV3-1 to TRBJ1-5; D gene unclear. CDR3 coding DNA: TGTGCCAGCAGCCAAGTTGAAGGGTCCCAGCCCCAGCATTTT. Translation: CASSQVEGSQPQHF.